A single sample is the source of the 12 T cell receptor beta chains below, sequenced in a study of blood T cell repertoires in COVID-19. TCRdb's table, derived via immunoSEQ multiplex PCR, lists solely in-frame clones and lacks some. The profile shows 200,000 or so clones, roughly 79% of them singletons. The specimen sequenced was peripheral blood. These receptors originate from a man in his 60s with active or convalescent COVID-19.

Points on this clone: Other DNA sequences in the sample encode the same CDR3. Written as DNA, the CDR3 is TGTGCCATCAGTGGGACAGGGGGTAATTATGGCTACACCTTC. As protein: CAISGTGGNYGYTF. The V gene is TRBV10-3, the J gene TRBJ1-2, with 10 bases lining up with TRBD1. With 4 bases clipped from V and 5 bases from J, the junction kept 4 bases outside the gene matches. This CDR3 comprises 14 residues. Germline CDR1 reads ENHRY; CDR2 reads SYGVKD.

The chain uses TRBV28 and TRBJ2-3; 7 bases agree with TRBD1. V lost 3 bases and J lost 3; bases outside the gene matches: 6. The CDR3 length is 15 residues. Germline lookup yields CDR1 MDHEN and CDR2 SYDVKM. The CDR3 DNA reads as TGTGCCAGCAGTTTCGGACAGGCGATGACAGATACGCAGTATTTT. This gives the protein CASSFGQAMTDTQYF.

The rearrangement joins TRBV10-3 to TRBJ2-1; 12 nucleotides line up with TRBD2. CDR1 and CDR2 from the germline V gene are ENHRY and SYGVKD. With 4 bases clipped from V and 4 bases from J, the junction kept 5 bases outside the gene matches. The CDR3 has 16 residues. As DNA, the CDR3 is TGTGCCATCAGTGGGAGGACTAGCGGGGATTACAATGAGCAGTTCTTC. Its protein is CAISGRTSGDYNEQFF.

This chain uses TRBV19 with TRBJ1-1, with TRBD1 identical over 7 bases. The V and J ends lost 8 bases and 3 bases, in that order; junction bases with no gene match: 9. The CDR3 sequence is 14 residues long. From germline, CDR1 is LNHDA and CDR2 SQIVND (reference sequence). The CDR3 DNA reads as TGTGCCAGTTCTAGACAGGGCTCGGACACTGAAGCTTTCTTT. This translates into CASSRQGSDTEAFF.

This clone was detected only once. CDR3 loop: CASTRHVNQPQHF. The CDR3 DNA is TGTGCCAGTACTAGGCATGTAAATCAGCCCCAGCATTTT. The chain joins TRBV19 to TRBJ1-5; D is ambiguous. This CDR3 is built from 13 residues. Deletions cut 7 bases from V and 4 bases from J, with 11 bases between. Germline V gene sequence: CDR1 LNHDA, CDR2 SQIVND (reference sequence).

The rearrangement uses TRBV3-1 (or the pseudogene TRBV3-2) and TRBJ2-1; 7 bases agree with TRBD2. This CDR3 has 15 amino acids. Germline V gene data show CDR1 as LGHDT and CDR2 as YNNKEL (reference sequence). Trimming at V came to 1 base and at J to 6 bases, leaving 6 bases not matched to a gene. CDR3: CASSQGRASGNEQFF. The DNA for the CDR3 is TGTGCCAGCAGCCAAGGTCGAGCTAGCGGCAATGAGCAGTTCTTC.

The rearrangement links TRBV6-4 to TRBJ2-5, with a possible D match to TRBD2 (6 bases). V lost 7 bases, J lost 3 bases, and 18 bases lay in between. CDR1 is MRHNA, CDR2 SNTAGT, per germline. The length of the CDR3 is 15 residues. The CDR3 DNA follows: TGTGCCAGCACCCTTTCGGCGGGAAAGGAAGAGACCCAGTACTTC. This gives the protein CASTLSAGKEETQYF.

The chain carries TRBV10-3 and TRBJ2-1; 7 bases align to TRBD1. The germline V gene encodes CDR1 ENHRY and CDR2 SYGVKD. V shed 8 bases and J 5 bases; nucleotides not matched to a gene: 9. There are 14 residues in the CDR3. The CDR3 nucleotides are TGTGCCATCCGGCCCTCGACAGGGAACAATGAGCAGTTCTTC. It specifies CAIRPSTGNNEQFF.

The J gene is TRBJ2-5, the V gene TRBV29-1; the match to TRBD2 covers 11 bases. The trim removed 5 bases at V and 10 bases at J, leaving 15 bases unmatched. Germline V lookup: CDR1 SQVTM, CDR2 ANQGSEA. This CDR3 has 15 amino acids. CDR3 sequence reads: CSVLPDSGGGRDQYF. The CDR3 DNA sequence: TGCAGCGTTCTGCCAGATAGCGGGGGGGGGAGAGACCAGTACTTC. The whole variable domain, filled in from reference TRBV29-1 and TRBJ2-5, reads SAVISQKPSRDICQRGTSLTIQCQVDSQVTMMFWYRQQPGQSLTLIATANQGSEATYESGFVIDKFPISRPNLTFSTLTVSNMSPEDSSIYLCSVLPDSGGGRDQYFGPGTRLLVL.

The J gene is TRBJ2-3, the V gene TRBV5-6; maybe TRBD2 (5 bases). V was pared by 1 base and J by 7 bases, with 13 bases between. Germline CDR1 SGHDT, CDR2 YYEEEE. This CDR3 is 14 amino acids long. The CDR3 is CASSLILLANTQYF. In nucleotides, the CDR3 is TGTGCCAGCAGCTTGATCCTCCTAGCTAATACGCAGTATTTT.

The chain links TRBV19 to TRBJ2-2; D gene unclear. The CDR3 extends over 15 amino acids. The V end was cut by 5 bases, the J end by 3 bases, with 13 bases between. Germline values: CDR1 LNHDA, CDR2 SQIVND (reference sequence). The CDR3 reads CASSDHMTYTGELFF. CDR3 in DNA: TGTGCCAGTAGTGACCACATGACTTACACCGGGGAGCTGTTTTTT.

V usage is TRBV9 and J usage is TRBJ2-1; a weak D match, TRBD2 (6 bases). The germline V gene encodes CDR1 SGDLS and CDR2 YYNGEE. The CDR3 has 17 amino acids. Trimming stripped 0 bases from V and 5 bases from J, with 18 bases between. CDR3 in amino acids: CASSVAPGTLGNNEQFF. DNA for the CDR3: TGTGCCAGCAGCGTAGCCCCAGGGACTTTGGGGAACAATGAGCAGTTCTTC.